One sample yielded the 27 T cell receptor beta chains listed below, sequenced in a study of T-cell memory formation after mild COVID-19 (dated by TCRdb to 2020 to 2023). Preparation of the library involved 5' RACE. Data came from an Illumina NovaSeq 6000. The public reads were reprocessed in TCRdb via fastp at Q25 and MiXCR, keeping in-frame beta chains. Records with the same CDR3 protein are collapsed into one entry carrying the most frequent genes and DNA. Present in this sample are some 350,000 distinct CDR3 sequences, 10% to 15% of which were seen just once. Roughly a fifth of the sample belongs to the ten largest clones. The sequenced sample was PBMCs or a T cell subset sorted from them (not recorded which). The receptors were gathered from a man aged 18 to 30 who had mild COVID-19 (a few samples of this study predate the infection). The sample titles of this study are shuffled in the database, so cell type and time point are left out; the donor was told from shared clones.

The table lists this clonotype with a few counts. V is TRBV2 and J is TRBJ2-3, with D perhaps TRBD1 or TRBD2 (5 bases each). CDR3 size: 18 residues. Trimming took off 5 bases at V and 6 bases at J, with 27 bases between the two ends. Germline CDR1 reads SNHLY; CDR2 reads FYNNEI. This CDR3 is CASSPIPPALQGGDTQYF. The CDR3 DNA is TGTGCCAGCAGTCCGATCCCCCCGGCTTTGCAGGGCGGGGATACGCAGTATTTT.

This clonotype has a handful of counts. At one of its ends the junction is not consistent with the germline gene, which may arise from a read error. The chain links TRBV25-1 to TRBJ1-1; D is unresolved. The germline gives CDR1 MGHDK, CDR2 SYGVNS. The CDR3 contains 12 residues. The CDR3 bases are TGTGCCAGCAGTGAACCTTGGGAGCCGAGTATCTTT. Its protein product is CASSEPWEPSIF.

This clonotype was observed a single time. At one of its ends the junction is not consistent with the germline gene, which may arise from a read error. This chain links TRBV5-1 with TRBJ1-1, with D hard to call. The CDR3 totals 14 residues. Germline lookup yields CDR1 SGHRS and CDR2 YFSETQ. This CDR3 is CACSFQERYTEAFF. The CDR3, as DNA: TGCGCCTGCAGCTTTCAAGAGAGATACACTGAAGCTTTCTTT.

There are many counts of this clonotype. The chain recombines TRBV5-6 with TRBJ1-5, with D unresolved. This CDR3 spans 16 amino acids. Germline V CDR1 and CDR2: SGHDT, YYEEEE. V lost 0 bases to trimming and J lost 0 bases, with 10 bases between them. The CDR3 loop is CASSLGGYNSNQPQHF. The CDR3 bases are TGTGCCAGCAGCTTGGGCGGGTATAATAGCAATCAGCCCCAGCATTTT.

This clonotype was seen ten or more times. The rearrangement links TRBV7-9 to TRBJ1-3; D unresolved. The CDR3 spans 13 residues. Germline values: CDR1 SEHNR, CDR2 FQNEAQ (reference sequence). Trimming stripped 6 bases from V and 0 bases from J, with 6 bases between. CDR3 residues: CASSLGSGNTIYF. In nucleotides, the CDR3 is TGTGCCAGCAGTTTGGGCTCTGGAAACACCATATATTTT.

The chain has TRBV6-2 or TRBV6-3 and TRBJ2-7; D is unresolved. V gave up 0 bases and J gave up 4 bases, with 7 bases separating them. The CDR3 runs 13 residues. Germline V gene data show CDR1 as MNHEY and CDR2 as SVGEGT. CDR3 DNA sequence: TGTGCCAGCAGTTACTCGATCCATTACGAGCAGTACGTC. Translated, it gives CASSYSIHYEQYV.

The V and J genes are TRBV11-2 and TRBJ2-3; 9 bases align to TRBD2. The last part of the DNA fits TRBJ2-1 better; the J call may be wrong. The CDR3 extends over 13 amino acids. In germline, CDR1 is SGHAT, CDR2 FQNNGV. CDR3 coding DNA: TGTGCCAGCAGCCCTCGCCTAGCGGGGGAGCAGTTCTTC. It translates to CASSPRLAGEQFF.

This clonotype has at least ten counts. The rearrangement joins TRBV4-3 to TRBJ2-5, with 11 bases aligning to TRBD1. The junction had 5 bases not matched to a gene; V was cut back by 1 base and J by 7 bases. Germline-derived CDR1 and CDR2 are LGHNA and YSLEER. This CDR3 is 15 amino acids long. The CDR3 spells CASSQGWTGGRTQYF. The CDR3 DNA reads as TGCGCCAGCAGCCAAGGTTGGACAGGGGGCCGGACCCAGTACTTC.

This clonotype was seen a few times. The CDR3 here is CAWSNGPWDEQYF. DNA of the CDR3: TGTGCCTGGAGTAACGGGCCATGGGACGAGCAGTACTTC. The rearrangement links TRBV30 to TRBJ2-7, with D unclear. Germline CDR1 is GTSNPN and CDR2 is SVGIG (reference sequence). The CDR3 loop spans 13 amino acids. Trimming cost V 2 bases and J 5 bases, with 13 bases left between them.

This sequence joins TRBV11-2 and TRBJ2-7; 8 bases agree with TRBD1. The CDR3 runs to 13 residues. From germline, CDR1 is SGHAT and CDR2 FQNNGV. Losses at the gene ends were 5 bases for V and 3 bases for J; bases not matched to a gene: 3. The CDR3: CASSIGQGYEQYF. The CDR3 DNA follows: TGTGCCAGCAGCATTGGACAGGGCTACGAGCAGTACTTC. The whole variable domain, remainder taken from reference TRBV11-2 and TRBJ2-7, is EAGVAQSPRYKIIEKRQSVAFWCNPISGHATLYWYQQILGQGPKLLIQFQNNGVVDDSQLPKDRFSAERLKGVDSTLKIQPAKLEDSAVYLCASSIGQGYEQYFGPGTRLTVT.

This clonotype was detected only a few times. This chain connects TRBV6-6 to TRBJ2-5; 7 bases fit TRBD1. Germline V gives CDR1 MNHNY, CDR2 SVGAGI (reference sequence). J lost 5 bases, V lost 6 bases, and 6 bases had no gene match. The CDR3 has 13 amino acids. CDR3 in DNA: TGTGCCAGCAGGCAGGGGGTGGAGGAGACCCAGTACTTC. Translating gives CASRQGVEETQYF.

This clonotype was recorded many times. Germline is not matched at one junction end, which may reflect a read error. The CDR3 nucleotides are TGTGCTAGCAGCCTGACAGGGCCGGTAGAGACCCAGTACTTC. Translating it yields CASSLTGPVETQYF. The chain employs TRBV7-7 and TRBJ2-5, with 7 bases identical to TRBD1. Germline V gene data show CDR1 as SSHAT and CDR2 as FNYEAQ (reference sequence). The CDR3 length is 14 residues.

The chain employs TRBV12-3 or TRBV12-4 and TRBJ2-7; D possibly corresponds to TRBD2 (5 bases). This CDR3 spans 13 amino acids. V was clipped by 6 bases and J by 3 bases, with 12 bases between them. The CDR3 DNA sequence: TGTGCCAGCAGGAAACAAGAGGGCTACGAGCAGTACTTC. Amino acids: CASRKQEGYEQYF.

Only a few counts were recorded for this clonotype. The chain employs TRBV7-2 and TRBJ1-2; D gene ambiguous. V dropped 0 bases and J dropped 3 bases, with 5 bases sitting between them. The CDR3 consists of 13 residues. Germline V lookup: CDR1 SGHTA, CDR2 FQGNSA. The CDR3 is CASSLAAYYGYTF. The CDR3 region has the DNA TGTGCCAGCAGCTTAGCAGCTTACTATGGCTACACCTTC.

This clonotype came up a few times. The genes are TRBV20-1 and TRBJ2-5, with 9 nucleotides matching TRBD2. Trimming cost V 2 bases and J 0 bases; bases outside gene matches: 4. CDR3 length: 15 amino acids. The germline V gene encodes CDR1 DFQATT and CDR2 SNEGSKA (reference sequence). CDR3 DNA: TGCAGTGCTAGAAGTACTAGCGGGTACCAAGAGACCCAGTACTTC. It codes for CSARSTSGYQETQYF.

This chain connects TRBV3-1 to TRBJ2-5; no definite D call. Germline CDR1 LGHDT, CDR2 YNNKEL (reference sequence). V was cut by 2 bases and J by 2 bases, with 6 bases left in between. CDR3 length: 13 amino acids. For the CDR3, the DNA is TGTGCCAGCAGCCAACCTATTCAAGAGACCCAGTACTTC. This codes for CASSQPIQETQYF.

This chain uses TRBV6-2 or TRBV6-3 with TRBJ1-5; 11 bases match TRBD1. The junction had 7 bases not matched to a gene; V was cut back by 8 bases and J by 7 bases. Germline CDR1 reads MNHEY; CDR2 reads SVGEGT. The CDR3 contains 14 residues. CDR3 coding DNA: TGTGCCAGCCGGACAGGGGGCACGATACAGCCCCAGCATTTT. Translating it yields CASRTGGTIQPQHF.

This clonotype was observed a handful of times. The rearrangement links TRBV20-1 to TRBJ1-1; weak D call: TRBD1 (6 bases). This CDR3 contains 12 residues. Trimming shortened V by 6 bases and J by 5 bases, and 13 bases separated the two germline ends. CDR1 DFQATT and CDR2 SNEGSKA come from the germline V gene (reference sequence). Written as DNA, the CDR3 is TGCAGTGCGGCGCCTAGGGGGACTGAAGCTTTCTTT. It specifies CSAAPRGTEAFF.

This clonotype was counted only a few times. V gene TRBV20-1 combines with J gene TRBJ1-2, with TRBD1 identical over 8 bases. J gave up 8 bases and V 0 bases, and 8 bases lay outside the gene matches. The CDR3 has 14 residues. The germline CDR1 and CDR2 sequences are DFQATT and SNEGSKA (reference sequence). The CDR3 region is CSARDEAGGGGYTF. CDR3 nucleotide sequence: TGCAGTGCTAGAGATGAGGCAGGGGGCGGCGGCTACACCTTC.

In this sample, this clonotype turned up a few times. The V call is TRBV5-6, the J call TRBJ1-1; no reliable D call. The germline V and J ends were trimmed by 2 bases and 0 bases, with 8 bases remaining between them. CDR1 is SGHDT, CDR2 YYEEEE, per germline. This CDR3 comprises 14 residues. CDR3 coding DNA: TGTGCCAGCAGCTTACGACTCCTGAACACTGAAGCTTTCTTT. Encoded protein: CASSLRLLNTEAFF.

V and J are TRBV4-2 and TRBJ1-6, with TRBD1 as a possible D gene (5 bases). This CDR3 is built from 15 residues. The V and J ends lost 0 bases and 10 bases respectively, with 13 bases between them. The V gene's germline CDR1 is LGHNA and CDR2 YNFKEQ. The CDR3 DNA reads TGTGCCAGCAGCCAAGATAGGTCAGGGCTCTCACCCCTCCACTTT. Its protein product is CASSQDRSGLSPLHF.

This clonotype was seen ten or more times. The V and J genes are TRBV7-2 and TRBJ2-3, with TRBD2 identical over 10 bases. CDR1 SGHTA and CDR2 FQGNSA come from the germline V gene. The CDR3 runs 15 residues. The V and J ends lost 5 bases and 4 bases, in that order; junction bases with no gene match: 6. The CDR3 region is CASSPSGGRADTQYF. For the CDR3, the DNA is TGTGCCAGCAGCCCTAGCGGGGGTAGGGCAGATACGCAGTATTTT.

This clonotype was counted between two and nine times. The rearrangement joins TRBV7-3 to TRBJ2-1, with TRBD2 matching over 9 bases. Germline CDR1 and CDR2: SGHTA and FQGTGA. There are 14 residues in the CDR3. V lost 4 bases to trimming and J lost 10 bases; unmatched junction nucleotides: 8. The CDR3 protein is CASSSGTSSWEQFF. The CDR3 region has the DNA TGTGCCAGCAGCTCCGGGACTAGCTCATGGGAGCAGTTCTTC.

This sequence joins TRBV7-9 and TRBJ1-1; no firm D call. V lost 5 bases, J lost 5 bases, and 15 bases lay in between. The CDR3 has 14 amino acids. Per the germline V gene, CDR1 is SEHNR and CDR2 is FQNEAQ (reference sequence). The CDR3 loop is CASSPPEGQTEAFF. CDR3 sequence (DNA): TGTGCCAGCAGCCCCCCAGAGGGCCAGACTGAAGCTTTCTTT.

This clonotype was observed many times. DNA of the CDR3: TGCAGCGTTGGCCGGAACACTGAAGCTTTCTTT. The encoded protein is CSVGRNTEAFF. This rearrangement joins TRBV29-1 to TRBJ1-1; D not resolved. Germline V gives CDR1 SQVTM, CDR2 ANQGSEA. The ends were cut back, 4 bases at V and 1 base at J, with 4 bases in the middle. The CDR3 sequence is 11 residues long.

The gene calls are TRBV24-1 and TRBJ1-2; no firm D call. Germline V lookup: CDR1 KGHDR, CDR2 SFDVKD. CDR3 length: 15 residues. V lost 0 bases to trimming and J lost 4 bases, with 11 bases between them. This chain's CDR3 is CATSDLPGPTYGYTF. CDR3 DNA: TGTGCCACCAGTGATTTGCCAGGACCGACCTATGGCTACACCTTC.

The chain uses TRBV30 and TRBJ2-7; possibly TRBD1 or TRBD2 for D (6 bases each). V dropped 0 bases and J dropped 7 bases, with 16 bases sitting between them. This CDR3 has 14 residues. CDR1 and CDR2 (germline): GTSNPN, SVGIG (reference sequence). CDR3 DNA sequence: TGTGCCTGGAGTGTGGGGGGCGGAAGTGAAGAGCAGTACTTC. Protein: CAWSVGGGSEEQYF.